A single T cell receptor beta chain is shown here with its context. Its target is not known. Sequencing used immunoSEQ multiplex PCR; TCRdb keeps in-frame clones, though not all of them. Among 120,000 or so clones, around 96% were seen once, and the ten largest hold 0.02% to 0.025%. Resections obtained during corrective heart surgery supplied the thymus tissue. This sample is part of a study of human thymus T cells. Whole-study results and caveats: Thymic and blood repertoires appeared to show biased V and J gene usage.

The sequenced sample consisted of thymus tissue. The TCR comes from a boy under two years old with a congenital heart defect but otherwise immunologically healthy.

Here the CDR3 DNA reads TGCGCCAGCAGCCAAGGTGCGGGAGAGAACACTGAAGCTTTCTTT. Translated: CASSQGAGENTEAFF. The chain is built from TRBV4-3 and TRBJ1-1; D is undetermined. The CDR3 has 15 amino acids. CDR1 and CDR2 from the germline V gene are LGHNA and YSLEER. The V and J ends lost 1 base and 1 base respectively, with 10 bases between them.